Described below is a single TCR beta chain sequence and its context. Its matching antigen is unknown. Libraries were prepared by immunoSEQ multiplex PCR; TCRdb keeps only in-frame clonotypes and omits some of them. The sample contains under 170,000 clones, 75% to 95% of which appear only once. This entry belongs to a study of T cell responses to AZD1222 COVID-19 vaccine. General observations from the study: Nearly half of unique spike-specific TCRs reportedly avoided B.1.351 and B.1.1.7 mutated regions. It was only after the peak T cell response that any repertoires were sampled. Most donors were white British and more were female, and clonal diversity was possibly underestimated.

J gave up 7 bases and V 4 bases, and 9 bases lay outside the gene matches. The CDR3 runs to 15 residues. CDR1 is SGHRS and CDR2 is YFSETQ in the germline V gene. Timing groups of about 4 and about 12 weeks for second doses were pooled. This sequence was found in an adult who received the AZD1222 COVID-19 vaccine. The source was peripheral blood, collected 28 days after the second AZD1222 dose. The V gene is TRBV5-1, the J gene TRBJ2-1; TRBD1 aligns across 9 bases. For the CDR3, the DNA is TGCGCCAGCAGCACGGGACAGGGCCGGGGGAATGAGCAGTTCTTC. Its protein is CASSTGQGRGNEQFF.